Following are 10 T cell receptor beta chains from one sample sequenced in a study of OX40 agonist ivuxolimab in advanced cancers. Library preparation employed the immunoSEQ multiplex PCR assay. This is the immuneACCESS table as TCRdb keeps it, with only in-frame sequences that have V and J called. A part of the clones is gone; compared with another copy, unresolved V genes explain less than half, and the rest is unexplained. This sample lists about 74,000 clones; less than 90% were detected once. The ten most abundant clones make up about 2.1% of the sample. The specimen comprised CD4+ or CD8+ T cells sorted from blood, sampled in a trial of the OX40 agonist ivuxolimab. Every receptor here comes from an adult with an advanced solid tumor such as melanoma, head and neck, liver or kidney cancer.

This chain uses TRBV7-9 with TRBJ2-7; D is unresolved. V was trimmed by 6 bases and J by 3 bases, leaving 18 bases between them. The germline V gene encodes CDR1 SEHNR and CDR2 FQNEAQ (reference sequence). The CDR3 is 15 amino acids. This CDR3 reads CASSFFSGTFYEQYF. The CDR3 bases are TGTGCCAGCAGTTTTTTCTCAGGAACCTTCTACGAGCAGTACTTC.

The CDR3 bases are TGCGCCAGCAGCTTGGGGTCTGGGTGGGAGACAGAGACCCAGTACTTC. Its translation is CASSLGSGWETETQYF. The chain has TRBV5-1 and TRBJ2-5; TRBD2 is a possible D gene (5 bases). Germline CDR1 is SGHRS and CDR2 is YFSETQ. The CDR3 extends over 16 amino acids. V was pared by 0 bases and J by 4 bases, with 16 bases between.

The rearrangement links TRBV5-1 to TRBJ2-7; D gene uncertain. Germline lookup yields CDR1 SGHRS and CDR2 YFSETQ. The V end lost 4 bases, the J end lost 6 bases, and 20 bases lay between the germline ends. The length of the CDR3 is 15 residues. The CDR3 DNA is TGCGCCAGCAGCCTCATACCTAACCTCCCCGGCGAGCAGTACTTC. Translating gives CASSLIPNLPGEQYF. Looking up the rest from reference TRBV5-1 and TRBJ2-7 gives the full variable domain: KAGVTQTPRYLIKTRGQQVTLSCSPISGHRSVSWYQQTPGQGLQFLFEYFSETQRNKGNFPGRFSGRQFSNSRSEMNVSTLELGDSALYLCASSLIPNLPGEQYFGPGTRLTVT.

This chain uses TRBV25-1 with TRBJ1-5; D possibly corresponds to TRBD1 (6 bases). Germline CDR1 is MGHDK and CDR2 is SYGVNS. Between the trimmed V and J ends, which lost 2 bases and 3 bases, there was a span of 8 bases. The CDR3 totals 14 residues. CDR3 residues: CASSEQGFNQPQHF. The CDR3 nucleotides read TGTGCCAGCAGTGAACAGGGGTTCAATCAGCCCCAGCATTTT.

The chain recombines TRBV5-1 with TRBJ2-7, with D possibly being TRBD1 (6 bases). The CDR3 length is 14 residues. V lost 5 bases and J 5 bases, leaving 17 bases between the germline ends. CDR1 is SGHRS and CDR2 is YFSETQ in the germline V gene. DNA of the CDR3: TGCGCCAGCAGTCGGGCTGGGGGCTTGGACGAGCAGTACTTC. It is translated as CASSRAGGLDEQYF. Full variable domain (missing parts from reference TRBV5-1 and TRBJ2-7): KAGVTQTPRYLIKTRGQQVTLSCSPISGHRSVSWYQQTPGQGLQFLFEYFSETQRNKGNFPGRFSGRQFSNSRSEMNVSTLELGDSALYLCASSRAGGLDEQYFGPGTRLTVT.

The chain links TRBV7-8 to TRBJ1-5; tentatively, D is TRBD1 (6 bases). V was pared by 1 base and J by 0 bases, with 19 bases between. CDR3 length: 19 residues. Germline CDR1 SGHVS, CDR2 FQNEAQ. The CDR3 sequence is CASSLEGGQGPYSNQPQHF. The CDR3 DNA reads as TGTGCCAGCAGCTTAGAGGGGGGCCAGGGGCCCTATAGCAATCAGCCCCAGCATTTT.

V gene TRBV7-9 combines with J gene TRBJ2-1; perhaps TRBD1 as D (5 bases). V lost 1 base and J 6 bases, leaving 7 bases between the germline ends. This CDR3 has 13 residues. Germline CDR1 reads SEHNR; CDR2 reads FQNEAQ (reference sequence). The CDR3 coding sequence is TGTGCCAGCAGCTTAGGGGGCCTCAATGAGCAGTTCTTC. It specifies CASSLGGLNEQFF. Looking up the rest from reference TRBV7-9 and TRBJ2-1 gives the full variable domain: DTGVSQNPRHKITKRGQNVTFRCDPISEHNRLYWYRQTLGQGPEFLTYFQNEAQLEKSRLLSDRFSAERPKGSFSTLEIQRTEQGDSAMYLCASSLGGLNEQFFGPGTRLTVL.

V gene TRBV25-1 combines with J gene TRBJ2-5, with D perhaps TRBD1 or TRBD2 (5 bases each). The CDR3 runs to 14 residues. Trimming stripped 0 bases from V and 4 bases from J, with 9 bases between. The germline V gene has CDR1 MGHDK and CDR2 SYGVNS. CDR3 nucleotide sequence: TGTGCCAGCAGTGAATATGGGGGTACAGAGACCCAGTACTTC. As protein: CASSEYGGTETQYF.

The chain links TRBV18 to TRBJ2-3, with TRBD2 as a possible D gene (6 bases). The V end was cut by 8 bases, the J end by 3 bases, with 12 bases between. Germline V gives CDR1 KGHSH, CDR2 LQKENI. The CDR3 is made up of 13 amino acids. The DNA of the CDR3 is TGTGCCAGCGCCCGACGGGGGACAGATACGCAGTATTTT. Its protein is CASARRGTDTQYF. Complete variable domain (other parts from reference TRBV18 and TRBJ2-3): NAGVMQNPRHLVRRRGQEARLRCSPMKGHSHVYWYRQLPEEGLKFMVYLQKENIIDESGMPKERFSAEFPKEGPSILRIQQVVRGDSAAYFCASARRGTDTQYFGPGTRLTVL.

A single count supports this clone. A junction boundary mismatches the germline segment, possibly from a read error. Other DNA sequences in this sample translate to the same CDR3. The chain carries TRBV2 and TRBJ2-7; unclear D gene. Per germline, CDR1 SNHLY and CDR2 FYNNEI. The CDR3 loop spans 12 amino acids. Here the CDR3 DNA reads TGCGCCAGCAGTGGGTCCTCCTACGAGCAGTACTTC. This gives the protein CASSGSSYEQYF. Looking up the rest from reference TRBV2 and TRBJ2-7 gives the full variable domain: EPEVTQTPSHQVTQMGQEVILRCVPISNHLYFYWYRQILGQKVEFLVSFYNNEISEKSEIFDDQFSVERPDGSNFTLKIRSTKLEDSAMYFCASSGSSYEQYFGPGTRLTVT.